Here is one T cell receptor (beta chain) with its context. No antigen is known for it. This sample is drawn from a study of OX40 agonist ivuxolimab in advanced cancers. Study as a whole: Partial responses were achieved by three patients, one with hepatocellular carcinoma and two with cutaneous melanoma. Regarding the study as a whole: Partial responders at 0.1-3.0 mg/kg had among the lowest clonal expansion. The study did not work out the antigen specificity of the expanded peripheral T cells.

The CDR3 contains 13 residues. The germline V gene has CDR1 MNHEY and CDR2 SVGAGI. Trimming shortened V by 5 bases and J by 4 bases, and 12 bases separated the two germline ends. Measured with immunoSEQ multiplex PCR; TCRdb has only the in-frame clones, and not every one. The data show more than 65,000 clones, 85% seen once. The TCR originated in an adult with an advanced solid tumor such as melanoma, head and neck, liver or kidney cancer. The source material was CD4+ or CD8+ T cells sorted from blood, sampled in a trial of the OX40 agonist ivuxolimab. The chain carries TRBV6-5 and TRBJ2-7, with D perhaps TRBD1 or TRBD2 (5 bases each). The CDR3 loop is CASSPGTDYEQYF. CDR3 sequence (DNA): TGTGCCAGCAGTCCCGGGACGGATTACGAGCAGTACTTC.